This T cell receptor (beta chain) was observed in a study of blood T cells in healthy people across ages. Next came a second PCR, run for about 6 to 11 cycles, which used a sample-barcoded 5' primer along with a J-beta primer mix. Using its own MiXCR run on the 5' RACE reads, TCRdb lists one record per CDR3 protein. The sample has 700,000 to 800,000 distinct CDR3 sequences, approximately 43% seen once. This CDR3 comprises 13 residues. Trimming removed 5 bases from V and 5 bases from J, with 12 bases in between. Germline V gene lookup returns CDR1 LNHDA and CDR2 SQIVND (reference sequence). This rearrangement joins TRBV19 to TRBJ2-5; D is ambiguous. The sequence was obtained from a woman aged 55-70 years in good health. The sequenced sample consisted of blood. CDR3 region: CASSQTLRETQYF. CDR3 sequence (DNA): TGTGCCAGTAGTCAGACTCTCCGGGAGACCCAGTACTTC.